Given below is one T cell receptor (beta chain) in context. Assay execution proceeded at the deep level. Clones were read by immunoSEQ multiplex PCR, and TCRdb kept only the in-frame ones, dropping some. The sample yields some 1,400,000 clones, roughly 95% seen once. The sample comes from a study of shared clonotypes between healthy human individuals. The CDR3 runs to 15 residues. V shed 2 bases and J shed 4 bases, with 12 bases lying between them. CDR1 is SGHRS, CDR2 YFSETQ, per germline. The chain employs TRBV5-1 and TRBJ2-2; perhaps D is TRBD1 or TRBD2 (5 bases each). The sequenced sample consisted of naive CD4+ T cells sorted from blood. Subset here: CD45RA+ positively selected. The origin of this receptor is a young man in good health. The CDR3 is CASSFRPGPTGELFF. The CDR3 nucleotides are TGCGCCAGCAGCTTCCGGCCGGGACCCACCGGGGAGCTGTTTTTT.